This TCR beta chain originates from a study of blood T cell repertoires in COVID-19. Study-level information: Material from acute and convalescent COVID-19 was sourced from the United States, Italy and Spain. PBMCs, B-cell-depleted T cells, or T cells were the source of the cDNA or gDNA that made up the material.

The CDR3 consists of 14 residues. The repertoire was sequenced with immunoSEQ multiplex PCR; TCRdb's copy has only in-frame clones and lacks some. The table shows 35,000 to 55,000 clones, with around 89% occurring only once. Sequencing used peripheral blood. The chain combines TRBV21-1 with TRBJ2-5; TRBD2 is the table's D call, not checked against the DNA. TRBV21-1 is assigned pseudogene status. The origin of this receptor is a man in his fifties with active COVID-19. The CDR3: CASSKAGKTETQYF. The CDR3 coding sequence is TGTGCCAGCAGCAAAGCCGGGAAGACGGAGACCCAGTACTTC.